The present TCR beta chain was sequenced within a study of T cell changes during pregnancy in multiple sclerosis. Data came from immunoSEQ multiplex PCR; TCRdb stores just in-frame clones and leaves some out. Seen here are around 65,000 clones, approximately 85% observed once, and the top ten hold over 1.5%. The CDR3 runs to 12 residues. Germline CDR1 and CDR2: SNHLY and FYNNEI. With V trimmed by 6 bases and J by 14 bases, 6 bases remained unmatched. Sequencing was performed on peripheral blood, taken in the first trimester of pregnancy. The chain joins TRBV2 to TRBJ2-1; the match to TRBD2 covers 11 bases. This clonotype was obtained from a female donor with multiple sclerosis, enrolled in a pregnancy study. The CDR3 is CASSLAGGVKFF. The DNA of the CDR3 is TGTGCCAGCAGCTTAGCGGGAGGGGTAAAGTTCTTC.